The present entry profiles one TCR beta chain with its context. Its antigen is not identified. TCRdb analysed the 5' RACE reads with MiXCR anew, one entry per CDR3 protein. Of roughly 450,000 distinct CDR3 sequences listed, around a sixth are singletons. Germline V gives CDR1 KGHSH, CDR2 LQKENI. This CDR3 has 13 amino acids. Trimming cost V 5 bases and J 6 bases, with 10 bases left between them. The sample comes from a study of T-cell memory formation after mild COVID-19. Study results and caveats: Later expanders leaned CD4+, whereas day 15 to 85 contracting clones were balanced CD4/CD8. Those CD4+ clones that contracted were mainly in CM and EM (CD8+ ones in EMRA).

This chain connects TRBV18 to TRBJ2-2; the D gene is possibly TRBD1 (6 bases). Sequenced material: PBMCs or a T cell subset sorted from them (not recorded which). This TCR was recovered from an adult woman who had mild COVID-19 (a few samples of this study predate the infection). Cell type and time point are not known. This CDR3 is CASSGQSAGELFF. The CDR3 DNA reads TGTGCCAGCTCAGGACAGTCGGCCGGGGAGCTGTTTTTT. Variable domain in full (rest from reference TRBV18 and TRBJ2-2): NAGVMQNPRHLVRRRGQEARLRCSPMKGHSHVYWYRQLPEEGLKFMVYLQKENIIDESGMPKERFSAEFPKEGPSILRIQQVVRGDSAAYFCASSGQSAGELFFGEGSRLTVL.